Listed below are T cell receptor beta chains from one sample, sequenced in a study of T cell responses to AZD1222 COVID-19 vaccine. The protocol was immunoSEQ multiplex PCR, while the TCRdb copy is restricted to in-frame clones and leaves out a portion. The sample comprises 110,000 to 150,000 clones, more than 75% of which are singletons, and around 3% rests with the top ten. The starting material was peripheral blood, obtained 28 days after the second AZD1222 dose. The receptors here all came from an adult who received the AZD1222 COVID-19 vaccine. Each CDR3 is given with its conserved first and last residue. Each record gives: D gene, J gene, V gene, clone size, CDR3 protein, CDR3 DNA. A D gene is named only where the DNA matches it firmly. Expanded clones are given a class, and other clones once, few, many or no size at all.

d_call: .; j_call: TRBJ1-2; v_call: TRBV2; clone_size: .; cdr3_aa: CASSGVGNSYGYTF; cdr3_nt: TGTGCCAGCAGTGGGGTCGGCAATTCGTATGGCTACACCTTC
d_call: .; j_call: TRBJ2-2; v_call: TRBV7-9; clone_size: .; cdr3_aa: CASSPVANTGELFF; cdr3_nt: TGTGCCAGCAGCCCGGTGGCGAACACCGGGGAGCTGTTTTTT
d_call: TRBD1; j_call: TRBJ2-2; v_call: TRBV24-1; clone_size: .; cdr3_aa: CATMGQGTIRNTGELFF; cdr3_nt: TGTGCCACCATGGGACAGGGAACTATTAGAAACACCGGGGAGCTGTTTTTT
d_call: .; j_call: TRBJ1-5; v_call: TRBV2; clone_size: .; cdr3_aa: CASSPGIGNQPQHF; cdr3_nt: TGTGCCAGCAGTCCAGGGATAGGCAATCAGCCCCAGCATTTT
d_call: .; j_call: TRBJ2-2; v_call: TRBV7-2; clone_size: .; cdr3_aa: CASSLGTNTGELFF; cdr3_nt: TGTGCCAGCAGCCTGGGGACCAACACCGGGGAGCTGTTTTTT
d_call: .; j_call: TRBJ2-7; v_call: TRBV27; clone_size: once; cdr3_aa: CASSLSWGTPPYEQYF; cdr3_nt: TGTGCCAGCAGTTTATCGTGGGGAACACCTCCTTACGAGCAGTACTTC
d_call: .; j_call: TRBJ1-5; v_call: TRBV11-2; clone_size: once; cdr3_aa: CASSLGDTINQPQHF; cdr3_nt: TGTGCCAGCAGCTTGGGAGACACTATTAATCAGCCCCAGCATTTT
d_call: .; j_call: TRBJ2-7; v_call: TRBV19; clone_size: .; cdr3_aa: CASSTARVGANEQYF; cdr3_nt: TGTGCCAGTAGTACGGCCCGGGTAGGCGCCAACGAGCAGTACTTC
d_call: .; j_call: TRBJ2-5; v_call: TRBV18; clone_size: .; cdr3_aa: CASSPPRASEETQYF; cdr3_nt: TGTGCCAGCTCACCACCGAGGGCTAGCGAAGAGACCCAGTACTTC
d_call: .; j_call: TRBJ1-5; v_call: TRBV19; clone_size: .; cdr3_aa: CASQPRLLNQPQHF; cdr3_nt: TGTGCCAGTCAACCAAGGTTACTCAATCAGCCCCAGCATTTT
d_call: TRBD1; j_call: TRBJ1-6; v_call: TRBV29-1; clone_size: .; cdr3_aa: CSVRGQGDSPLHF; cdr3_nt: TGCAGCGTTCGGGGACAGGGAGATTCACCCCTCCACTTT
d_call: .; j_call: TRBJ2-7; v_call: TRBV10-1; clone_size: .; cdr3_aa: CATRDQAGEQYF; cdr3_nt: TGCGCCACCCGGGACCAGGCAGGCGAGCAGTACTTC
d_call: .; j_call: TRBJ1-1; v_call: TRBV18; clone_size: .; cdr3_aa: CASSTGMLSVNTEAFF; cdr3_nt: TGTGCCAGCTCAACCGGGATGTTGAGCGTGAACACTGAAGCTTTCTTT
d_call: .; j_call: TRBJ1-5; v_call: TRBV5-8; clone_size: .; cdr3_aa: CASRRRQNSNQPQHF; cdr3_nt: TGTGCCAGCAGGCGCAGACAGAATAGCAATCAGCCCCAGCATTTT
d_call: TRBD1; j_call: TRBJ1-5; v_call: TRBV7-9; clone_size: .; cdr3_aa: CASSLDRGDNQPQHF; cdr3_nt: TGTGCCAGCAGCTTAGACAGGGGGGACAATCAGCCCCAGCATTTT